This entry concerns a single TCR beta chain. The antigen is not known. This CDR3 contains 14 residues. Trimming stripped 1 base from V and 1 base from J, with 7 bases between. Germline V CDR1 and CDR2: SGHTA, FQGNSA. The data were taken from a study of T cell responses to AZD1222 COVID-19 vaccine. Study-wide results and limits: At study baseline, merely roughly 6 AZD1222 recipients were seropositive. Repertoires were obtained only post-peak T cell response. Dominant at 160-218 and 743-854, vaccine-associated CD4 TCRs also spanned spike. Targeting of unmutated variant regions was reportedly seen in nearly half of spike-specific TCRs.

Repertoires were generated with immunoSEQ multiplex PCR, while TCRdb's copy carries only in-frame clones and drops some. The sample lists 150,000 or so clones, about nine tenths occurring once. The chain couples TRBV7-2 to TRBJ2-5; D ambiguous. The sample consisted of peripheral blood, taken on day 0 of AZD1222 vaccination. The TCR comes from an adult in good health. The CDR3 DNA follows: TGTGCCAGCAGCTTAGATGGTGCCCAAGAGACCCAGTACTTC. It is translated as CASSLDGAQETQYF.